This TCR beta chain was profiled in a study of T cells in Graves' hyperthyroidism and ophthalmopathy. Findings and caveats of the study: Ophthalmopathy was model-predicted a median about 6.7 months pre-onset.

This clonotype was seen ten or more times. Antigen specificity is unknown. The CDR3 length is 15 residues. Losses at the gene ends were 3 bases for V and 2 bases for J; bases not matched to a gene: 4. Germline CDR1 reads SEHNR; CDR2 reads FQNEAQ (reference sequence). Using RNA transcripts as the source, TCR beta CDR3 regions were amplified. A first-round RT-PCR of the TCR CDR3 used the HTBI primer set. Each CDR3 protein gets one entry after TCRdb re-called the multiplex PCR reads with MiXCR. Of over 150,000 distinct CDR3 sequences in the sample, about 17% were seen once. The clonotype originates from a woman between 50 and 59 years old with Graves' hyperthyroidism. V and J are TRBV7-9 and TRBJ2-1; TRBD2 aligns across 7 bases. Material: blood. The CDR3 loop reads CASSLSGTTYNEQFF. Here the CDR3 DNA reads TGTGCCAGCAGCTTGTCCGGGACTACCTACAATGAGCAGTTCTTC.